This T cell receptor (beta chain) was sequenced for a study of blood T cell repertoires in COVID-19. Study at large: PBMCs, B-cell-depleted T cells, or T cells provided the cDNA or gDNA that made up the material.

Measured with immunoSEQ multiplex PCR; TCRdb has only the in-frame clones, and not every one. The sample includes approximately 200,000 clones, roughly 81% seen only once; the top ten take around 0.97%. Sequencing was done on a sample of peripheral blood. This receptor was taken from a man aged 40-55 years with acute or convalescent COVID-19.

The CDR3 sequence: CATDEQYF. Here the CDR3 DNA reads TGTGCCACCGACGAGCAGTACTTC. The chain uses TRBV6-7 and TRBJ2-7; D is uncertain. TRBV6-7 qualifies as an ORF whose function is uncertain. Trimming left V 10 bases short and J 5 bases short, with 3 bases between. CDR3 length: 8 residues.